This T cell receptor (beta chain) appears in the sequencing data of a study of regulatory T cells in long-lasting Graves disease. Both iRepertoire HTBI primers and Arm-PCR of CDR3 regions were used to build the TCR beta libraries. TCRdb fed the multiplex PCR reads into MiXCR, producing one record per CDR3 protein. The sample lists roughly 560,000 distinct CDR3 sequences; around 12% were seen once. There are a few counts of this clonotype. Time point given: newly diagnosed GD, antithyroid drugs for less than 3 months. The authors made the TCR library using RNA they extracted from PBMCs. The germline CDR1 and CDR2 sequences are WSHSY and SAAADI. The CDR3 covers 13 residues. V shed 6 bases and J shed 4 bases, with 13 bases lying between them. These data also featured in a second study, about T cells in Graves' hyperthyroidism and ophthalmopathy. That source reports: The study used the HTBI primer set for a first-round RT-PCR of the TCR CDR3. A median approximately 6.5 months before onset, the model predicted ophthalmopathy.

Material: peripheral blood mononuclear cells (PBMCs), obtained at new diagnosis, from a patient treated with antithyroid drugs. The chain is built from TRBV10-2 and TRBJ2-7; D is perhaps TRBD2 (6 bases). This TCR was sampled from a woman aged 25 to 39 with Graves disease. The CDR3 region is CASRGGLKYEQYF. The CDR3 region has the DNA TGCGCCAGCAGGGGGGGACTTAAATACGAGCAGTACTTC.